The entry below gives a single T cell receptor beta chain sequence along with its context. Method: immunoSEQ multiplex PCR; TCRdb's copy keeps in-frame clones and lacks some. The table includes roughly 190,000 clones, roughly 87% detected once. The sample comes from a study of blood T cell repertoires in COVID-19. About the research overall: The United States, Italy and Spain were the sources of the acute and convalescent COVID-19 samples. Nucleic acid was either cDNA or gDNA, and it came from T cells, B-cell-depleted T cells, or PBMCs.

The CDR3 length is 16 residues. Germline CDR1 SGHTA, CDR2 FQGNSA. V was cut by 5 bases and J by 5 bases, with 20 bases left in between. The chain links TRBV7-2 to TRBJ2-3; maybe TRBD2 (5 bases). Sequencing input: peripheral blood. This TCR was sampled from a woman in her sixties with COVID-19, enrolled during active disease. This CDR3 is CASSPSRASLGDTQYF. For the CDR3, the DNA is TGTGCCAGCAGCCCCAGTCGGGCTAGCCTTGGAGATACGCAGTATTTT.